This T cell receptor beta chain was identified in a study of OX40 agonist ivuxolimab in advanced cancers. This CDR3 has 13 residues. Germline assignment: CDR1 SQVTM and CDR2 ANQGSEA. Trimming removed 5 bases from V and 4 bases from J, with 12 bases in between. Blood specimens came from baseline, cycle 4 day 1, and cycle 7 day 1. The assay was immunoSEQ multiplex PCR, and TCRdb's table has in-frame clones only and misses some. This repertoire shows about 96,000 clones, 84% found once; its top ten account for 4.5% to 6%. This chain links TRBV29-1 with TRBJ1-3; TRBD1 might be the D (6 bases). The sequencing used CD4+ or CD8+ T cells sorted from blood, collected in a trial of the OX40 agonist ivuxolimab. The origin of this receptor is an adult with an advanced solid tumor such as melanoma, head and neck, liver or kidney cancer. The CDR3 sequence: CSVPCRGGNTIYF. The CDR3 nucleotides are TGCAGCGTTCCCTGCAGGGGAGGAAACACCATATATTTT.